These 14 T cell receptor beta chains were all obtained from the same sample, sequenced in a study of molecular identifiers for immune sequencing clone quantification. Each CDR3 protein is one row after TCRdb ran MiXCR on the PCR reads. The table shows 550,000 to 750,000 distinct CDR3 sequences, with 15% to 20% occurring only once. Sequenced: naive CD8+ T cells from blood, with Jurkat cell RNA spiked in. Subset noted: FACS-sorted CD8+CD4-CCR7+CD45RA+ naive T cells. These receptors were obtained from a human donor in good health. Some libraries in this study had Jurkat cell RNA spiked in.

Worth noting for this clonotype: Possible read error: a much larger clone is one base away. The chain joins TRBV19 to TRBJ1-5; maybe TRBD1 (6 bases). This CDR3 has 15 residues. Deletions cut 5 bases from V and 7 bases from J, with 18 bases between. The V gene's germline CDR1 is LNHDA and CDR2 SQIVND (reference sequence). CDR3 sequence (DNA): TGTGCCAGTAGTGGCATAAACAGGGCGGGGCAGCCCCAGCATTTT. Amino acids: CASSGINRAGQPQHF.

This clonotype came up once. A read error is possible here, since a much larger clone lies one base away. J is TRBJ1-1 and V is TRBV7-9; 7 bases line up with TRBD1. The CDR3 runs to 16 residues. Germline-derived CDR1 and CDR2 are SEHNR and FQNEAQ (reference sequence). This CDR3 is CASSLAGRGLSTEAFF. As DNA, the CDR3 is TGTGCCAGCAGCCTAGCGGGCAGGGGGTTAAGCACTGAAGCTTTCTTT.

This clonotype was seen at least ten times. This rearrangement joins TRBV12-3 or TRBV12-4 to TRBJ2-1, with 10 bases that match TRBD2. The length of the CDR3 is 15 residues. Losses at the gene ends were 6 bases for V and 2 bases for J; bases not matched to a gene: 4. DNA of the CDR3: TGTGCCAGCAGCGTCCTAGCGGGGGCCTACAATGAGCAGTTCTTC. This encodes CASSVLAGAYNEQFF.

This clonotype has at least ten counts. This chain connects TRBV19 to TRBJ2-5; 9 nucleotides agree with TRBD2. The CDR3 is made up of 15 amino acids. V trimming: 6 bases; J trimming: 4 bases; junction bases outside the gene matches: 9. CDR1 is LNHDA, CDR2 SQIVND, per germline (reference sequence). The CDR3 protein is CASSPTSGLLETQYF. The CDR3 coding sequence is TGTGCCAGTAGCCCGACTAGCGGTCTATTAGAGACCCAGTACTTC.

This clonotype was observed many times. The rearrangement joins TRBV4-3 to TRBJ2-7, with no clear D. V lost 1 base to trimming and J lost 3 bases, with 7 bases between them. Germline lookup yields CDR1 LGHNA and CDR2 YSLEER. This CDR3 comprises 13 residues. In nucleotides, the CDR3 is TGCGCCAGCAGCCAAGGTCATAGCTACGAGCAGTACTTC. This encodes CASSQGHSYEQYF.

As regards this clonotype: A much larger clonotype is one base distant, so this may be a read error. This chain's CDR3 is CASSRTRDNEKLFF. The CDR3 DNA is TGTGCCAGCAGCAGGACAAGGGATAATGAAAAACTGTTTTTT. V and J are TRBV12-3 or TRBV12-4 and TRBJ1-4; D might be TRBD1 (5 bases). The CDR3 covers 14 residues. V was cut by 6 bases and J by 4 bases, with 12 bases left in between.

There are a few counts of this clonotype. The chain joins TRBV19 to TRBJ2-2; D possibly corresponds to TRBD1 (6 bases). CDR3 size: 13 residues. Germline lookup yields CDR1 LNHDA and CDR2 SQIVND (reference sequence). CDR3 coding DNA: TGTGTTTCAGAGGGGGCGAACACCGGGGAGCTGTTTTTT. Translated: CVSEGANTGELFF.

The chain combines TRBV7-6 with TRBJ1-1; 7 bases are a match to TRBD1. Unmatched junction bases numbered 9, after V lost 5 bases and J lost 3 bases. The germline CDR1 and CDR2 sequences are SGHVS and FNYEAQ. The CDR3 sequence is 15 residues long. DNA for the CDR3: TGTGCCAGCAGCCATCGACAGGGCCGTTACACTGAAGCTTTCTTT. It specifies CASSHRQGRYTEAFF. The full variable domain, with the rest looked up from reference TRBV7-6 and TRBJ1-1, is GAGVSQSPRYKVTKRGQDVALRCDPISGHVSLYWYRQALGQGPEFLTYFNYEAQQDKSGLPNDRFSAERPEGSISTLTIQRTEQRDSAMYRCASSHRQGRYTEAFFGQGTRLTVV.

The CDR3 spells CSVVGREGADTQYF. The CDR3 DNA follows: TGCAGCGTTGTCGGCAGGGAGGGCGCAGATACGCAGTATTTT. The chain links TRBV29-1 to TRBJ2-3; 7 nucleotides agree with TRBD2. V lost 4 bases and J lost 4; bases outside the gene matches: 8. This CDR3 region has 14 residues. Germline V gives CDR1 SQVTM, CDR2 ANQGSEA.

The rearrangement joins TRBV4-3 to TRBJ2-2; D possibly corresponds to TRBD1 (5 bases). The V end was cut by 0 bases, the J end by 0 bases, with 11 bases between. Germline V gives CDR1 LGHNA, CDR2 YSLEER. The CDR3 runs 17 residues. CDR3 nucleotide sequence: TGCGCCAGCAGCCAAGATCTCACAGGTTCGAACACCGGGGAGCTGTTTTTT. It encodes CASSQDLTGSNTGELFF.

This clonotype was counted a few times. The CDR3 sequence: CASSLEASAGEEQFF. CDR3 in DNA: TGTGCCAGCAGCTTAGAGGCGTCGGCGGGAGAGGAGCAGTTCTTC. The V and J genes are TRBV7-9 and TRBJ2-1, with 7 positions matching TRBD2. CDR1 is SEHNR and CDR2 is FQNEAQ in the germline V gene (reference sequence). Trimming removed 1 base from V and 10 bases from J; junction bases left unmatched: 10. This CDR3 has 15 amino acids.

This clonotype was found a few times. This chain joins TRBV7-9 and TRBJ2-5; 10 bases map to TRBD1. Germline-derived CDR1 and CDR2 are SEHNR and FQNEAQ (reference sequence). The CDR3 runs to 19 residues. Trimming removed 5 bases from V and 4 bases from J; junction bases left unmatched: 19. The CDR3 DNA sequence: TGTGCCAGCAGCATGGCCGGGACAGGGGATGTATCGAGTCGAGAGACCCAGTACTTC. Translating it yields CASSMAGTGDVSSRETQYF. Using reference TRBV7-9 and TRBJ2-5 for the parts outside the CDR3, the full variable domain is DTGVSQNPRHKITKRGQNVTFRCDPISEHNRLYWYRQTLGQGPEFLTYFQNEAQLEKSRLLSDRFSAERPKGSFSTLEIQRTEQGDSAMYLCASSMAGTGDVSSRETQYFGPGTRLLVL.

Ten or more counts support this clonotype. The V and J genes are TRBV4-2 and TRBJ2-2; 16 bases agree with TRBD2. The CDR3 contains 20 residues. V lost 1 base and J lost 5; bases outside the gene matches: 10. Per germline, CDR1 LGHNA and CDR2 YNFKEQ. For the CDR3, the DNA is TGTGCCAGCAGCCAAGCCGGGACTAGCGGGAGGGCCAAGATTACCGGGGAGCTGTTTTTT. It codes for CASSQAGTSGRAKITGELFF.

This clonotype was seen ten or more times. The CDR3 nucleotides are TGTGCCAGCAGCTTAGTCGTGGGGACCACAGATACGCAGTATTTT. Protein: CASSLVVGTTDTQYF. The gene calls are TRBV7-9 and TRBJ2-3, with D possibly being TRBD1 or TRBD2 (5 bases each). The CDR3 totals 15 residues. The V end was cut by 1 base, the J end by 2 bases, with 10 bases between. Germline lookup yields CDR1 SEHNR and CDR2 FQNEAQ (reference sequence).